Below are 12 T cell receptor beta chains sequenced from a single sample in a study of blood T cell repertoires in COVID-19. Sequenced by immunoSEQ multiplex PCR; TCRdb stores in-frame clones only, minus some. Here the sample spans tens of thousands of clones, 90% being singletons. The sample was peripheral blood. The receptors come from a man in his fifties or sixties with acute or convalescent COVID-19.

This chain joins TRBV11-1 and TRBJ2-7; D is undetermined. Trimming stripped 1 base from V and 0 bases from J, with 4 bases between. This CDR3 is 13 amino acids long. The V gene's germline CDR1 is SGHAT and CDR2 FQDESV (reference sequence). The DNA of the CDR3 is TGTGCCAGCAGCTTAGGCAGCTCCTACGAGCAGTACTTC. It yields the protein CASSLGSSYEQYF.

CDR3: CASSDLGGRTEAFF. The CDR3 nucleotides are TGCGCCAGCAGTGACTTGGGCGGGCGCACTGAAGCTTTCTTT. V is TRBV10-2 and J is TRBJ1-1; D call uncertain. The germline V gene has CDR1 WSHSY and CDR2 SAAADI. Trimming removed 3 bases at V and 4 bases at J, with 12 bases between. This CDR3 has 14 amino acids.

The gene calls are TRBV2 and TRBJ1-5; no clear D. Deletions cut 4 bases from V and 2 bases from J, with 9 bases between. This CDR3 is 14 amino acids long. Germline V CDR1 and CDR2: SNHLY, FYNNEI. CDR3 DNA sequence: TGTGCCAGCAGTGGGAGGGTCGGCAATCAGCCCCAGCATTTT. Protein product: CASSGRVGNQPQHF.

V gene TRBV10-1 combines with J gene TRBJ2-2; 10 positions match TRBD2. Germline V lookup: CDR1 WNHNN, CDR2 SYGVQD (reference sequence). The CDR3 loop spans 19 amino acids. The J segment lost 6 bases and the V segment lost 2 bases, leaving 15 bases of the junction unmatched. The CDR3, as DNA: TGCGCCAGCAGTGAGAGGCTAGCGGGGGAAGGAAGCGGACCCGGGGAGCTGTTTTTT. Residues: CASSERLAGEGSGPGELFF.

The CDR3 nucleotides read TGTGCCAGCAGCAGCCGGGACACCACGTCCTACGAGCAGTACTTC. Protein sequence: CASSSRDTTSYEQYF. The chain links TRBV7-6 to TRBJ2-7, with a weak D call TRBD1 (6 bases). Germline V gives CDR1 SGHVS, CDR2 FNYEAQ. V shed 5 bases and J shed 1 base, with 15 bases lying between them. The CDR3 length is 15 residues. The full variable domain, its missing parts supplied by reference TRBV7-6 and TRBJ2-7, is GAGVSQSPRYKVTKRGQDVALRCDPISGHVSLYWYRQALGQGPEFLTYFNYEAQQDKSGLPNDRFSAERPEGSISTLTIQRTEQRDSAMYRCASSSRDTTSYEQYFGPGTRLTVT.

J is TRBJ1-4 and V is TRBV6-6; 9 bases match TRBD1. Germline CDR1 MNHNY, CDR2 SVGAGI (reference sequence). The CDR3 is 14 residues long. The V segment lost 8 bases and the J segment 6 bases; nucleotides outside the gene matches: 7. CDR3 loop: CASGTGLMDEKLFF. The CDR3 DNA reads as TGTGCCAGCGGGACAGGGCTTATGGATGAAAAACTGTTTTTT.

The gene calls are TRBV7-9 and TRBJ1-1; weak D call: TRBD1 (6 bases). The CDR3 consists of 14 residues. V lost 5 bases and J lost 2, with 12 bases in between. Germline CDR1 and CDR2: SEHNR and FQNEAQ (reference sequence). CDR3: CASSRPTGNTEAFF. CDR3 sequence (DNA): TGTGCCAGCAGCCGTCCGACAGGCAACACTGAAGCTTTCTTT.

This rearrangement joins TRBV6-1 to TRBJ2-3; 11 positions agree with TRBD2. The V gene's germline CDR1 is MNHNS and CDR2 SASEGT. With V trimmed by 3 bases and J by 5 bases, 1 base remained unmatched. CDR3 length: 14 residues. For the CDR3, the DNA is TGTGCCAGCAGTGATAGCGGGGGGGGAGATACGCAGTATTTT. Encoded protein: CASSDSGGGDTQYF.

The genes are TRBV2 and TRBJ1-1; tentative D call: TRBD1 (5 bases). Deletions cut 4 bases from V and 10 bases from J, with 19 bases between. This CDR3 has 14 amino acids. From germline, CDR1 is SNHLY and CDR2 FYNNEI. CDR3 bases: TGTGCCAGCAGTGTCCGGGGCCTACTAGCGCGAGCTTTCTTT. Residues: CASSVRGLLARAFF.

The rearrangement links TRBV4-1 to TRBJ2-3; D is undetermined. The ends were cut back, 3 bases at V and 0 bases at J, with 7 bases in the middle. Germline CDR1 is MGHRA and CDR2 is YSYEKL. CDR3 size: 14 residues. CDR3 residues: CASSQQTSTDTQYF. The CDR3 bases are TGCGCCAGCAGCCAGCAAACTAGCACAGATACGCAGTATTTT.

The chain links TRBV4-1 to TRBJ1-2; TRBD1 matches at 8 bases. The CDR3 is 14 amino acids. V was clipped by 7 bases and J by 5 bases; unmatched bases: 9. The germline CDR1 and CDR2 sequences are MGHRA and YSYEKL. This chain's CDR3 is CASTEGQGMYGYTF. DNA for the CDR3: TGCGCCAGCACCGAAGGACAGGGAATGTATGGCTACACCTTC.

J is TRBJ1-1 and V is TRBV5-4, with TRBD1 matching over 8 bases. The length of the CDR3 is 14 residues. Germline V CDR1 and CDR2: SGHNT, YYREEE (reference sequence). The J segment lost 1 base and the V segment lost 4 bases, leaving 3 bases of the junction unmatched. CDR3 sequence: CASSRQGTNTEAFF. As DNA, the CDR3 is TGTGCCAGCAGCCGACAGGGGACGAACACTGAAGCTTTCTTT.